Shown below are 22 T cell receptor beta chains from a single sample sequenced in a study of T cell changes during pregnancy in multiple sclerosis. The method was immunoSEQ multiplex PCR; TCRdb's version includes in-frame clones alone and lacks a portion of them. The sample yields approximately 85,000 clones, approximately 90% seen once. Sample: peripheral blood, taken in the first trimester of pregnancy. These receptors originate from a female donor with multiple sclerosis, enrolled in a pregnancy study.

This chain links TRBV6-5 with TRBJ2-1, with a tentative D call TRBD2 (5 bases). The germline gives CDR1 MNHEY, CDR2 SVGAGI. The CDR3 length is 14 residues. Trimming stripped 0 bases from V and 10 bases from J, with 13 bases between. The DNA of the CDR3 is TGTGCCAGCAGTTACTCGCAGGCGACGGGGGAGCAGTTCTTC. It specifies CASSYSQATGEQFF.

The chain couples TRBV5-1 to TRBJ1-1; no reliable D call. The CDR3 extends over 14 amino acids. CDR1 and CDR2 from the germline V gene are SGHRS and YFSETQ. Between the trimmed V and J ends, which lost 4 bases and 7 bases, there was a span of 17 bases. The CDR3 reads CASSASLVRVEAFF. CDR3 nucleotides: TGCGCCAGCAGCGCGTCTTTGGTTCGAGTTGAAGCTTTCTTT.

The CDR3: CASSLNPREDEQYF. CDR3 coding DNA: TGTGCCAGCAGCTTAAACCCCCGAGAGGACGAGCAGTACTTC. The chain has TRBV7-3 and TRBJ2-7; D ambiguous. Germline V CDR1 and CDR2: SGHTA, FQGTGA. The length of the CDR3 is 14 residues. Deletions cut 1 base from V and 5 bases from J, with 12 bases between.

V usage is TRBV6-1 and J usage is TRBJ2-7, with no clear D. CDR1 is MNHNS and CDR2 is SASEGT in the germline V gene. The V and J ends lost 2 bases and 2 bases respectively, with 4 bases between them. CDR3 size: 12 residues. CDR3 in DNA: TGTGCCAGCAGTGAAACAACCTACGAGCAGTACTTC. This codes for CASSETTYEQYF.

The chain combines TRBV10-1 with TRBJ2-1; 7 nucleotides match TRBD2. The CDR3 covers 14 residues. The trim removed 0 bases at V and 11 bases at J, leaving 7 bases unmatched. Germline V lookup: CDR1 WNHNN, CDR2 SYGVQD (reference sequence). CDR3 sequence reads: CASSESGGGSQQFF. CDR3 DNA sequence: TGCGCCAGCAGTGAGTCGGGGGGGGGATCCCAGCAGTTCTTC.

The chain employs TRBV21-1 and TRBJ2-2; the D call TRBD1 from the table was never checked on the DNA. TRBV21-1 is described as a pseudogene. The CDR3 has 16 residues. The DNA of the CDR3 is TGTGCCAGCAGACCATTCCGGGACAGGGGTGACGGGGAGCTGTTTTTT. It translates to CASRPFRDRGDGELFF.

The chain carries TRBV5-1 and TRBJ1-1; D remains ambiguous. This CDR3 spans 15 amino acids. Germline V lookup: CDR1 SGHRS, CDR2 YFSETQ. V lost 2 bases to trimming and J lost 1 base, with 12 bases between them. The CDR3 spells CASSFSVAGNTEAFF. In nucleotides, the CDR3 is TGCGCCAGCAGCTTCTCCGTTGCAGGGAACACTGAAGCTTTCTTT. Combining the CDR3 with reference TRBV5-1 and TRBJ1-1 gives the whole variable domain KAGVTQTPRYLIKTRGQQVTLSCSPISGHRSVSWYQQTPGQGLQFLFEYFSETQRNKGNFPGRFSGRQFSNSRSEMNVSTLELGDSALYLCASSFSVAGNTEAFFGQGTRLTVV.

With regard to this clone: Additional DNA sequences in this sample encode the identical CDR3. The chain links TRBV7-9 to TRBJ2-1; possibly TRBD1 for D (6 bases). Germline V lookup: CDR1 SEHNR, CDR2 FQNEAQ (reference sequence). V lost 5 bases to trimming and J lost 4 bases, with 9 bases between them. This CDR3 comprises 13 residues. DNA for the CDR3: TGTGCCAGCAGCCCGGGACAATACAATGAGCAGTTCTTC. It translates to CASSPGQYNEQFF.

V usage is TRBV5-1 and J usage is TRBJ2-1, with 12 bases that match TRBD2. This CDR3 is built from 15 residues. CDR1 is SGHRS and CDR2 is YFSETQ in the germline V gene. With V trimmed by 6 bases and J by 7 bases, 8 bases remained unmatched. The chain's CDR3 is CASTKTSGRRNEQFF. The CDR3 bases are TGCGCCAGCACCAAGACTAGCGGGAGAAGAAATGAGCAGTTCTTC. The variable domain in full, with the rest retrieved from reference TRBV5-1 and TRBJ2-1, is KAGVTQTPRYLIKTRGQQVTLSCSPISGHRSVSWYQQTPGQGLQFLFEYFSETQRNKGNFPGRFSGRQFSNSRSEMNVSTLELGDSALYLCASTKTSGRRNEQFFGPGTRLTVL.

The chain joins TRBV5-6 to TRBJ2-7, with D uncertain. V was clipped by 0 bases and J by 3 bases, with 7 bases between them. The CDR3 has 13 residues. The germline gives CDR1 SGHDT, CDR2 YYEEEE. The CDR3 loop reads CASSLGQDYEQYF. CDR3 in DNA: TGTGCCAGCAGCTTGGGGCAGGACTACGAGCAGTACTTC.

V gene TRBV5-1 combines with J gene TRBJ1-4, with TRBD1 matching 8 bases. The CDR3 runs 16 residues. V dropped 3 bases and J dropped 4; count of bases not matched to a gene: 8. Germline V lookup: CDR1 SGHRS, CDR2 YFSETQ. The CDR3 DNA reads TGCGCCAGCAGCTCAACACAGGGGGTTATTAATGAAAAACTGTTTTTT. Its translation is CASSSTQGVINEKLFF.

The chain combines TRBV5-1 with TRBJ2-1, with 13 nucleotides matching TRBD2. CDR3 size: 16 residues. V shed 4 bases and J 6 bases; nucleotides not matched to a gene: 7. Germline lookup yields CDR1 SGHRS and CDR2 YFSETQ. CDR3 sequence reads: CASSHKLAGGFNEQFF. In nucleotides, the CDR3 is TGCGCCAGCAGCCATAAACTAGCGGGAGGGTTCAATGAGCAGTTCTTC.

V is TRBV6-5 and J is TRBJ2-7; D not certain. The CDR3 loop spans 14 amino acids. The germline V gene has CDR1 MNHEY and CDR2 SVGAGI. V dropped 6 bases and J dropped 0 bases, with 12 bases sitting between them. The DNA for the CDR3 is TGTGCCAGCAGGGCCACTGGCGGCTCCTACGAGCAGTACTTC. It specifies CASRATGGSYEQYF.

The chain combines TRBV28 with TRBJ2-3; 8 positions agree with TRBD2. Germline V gives CDR1 MDHEN, CDR2 SYDVKM. V lost 2 bases to trimming and J lost 2 bases; unmatched junction nucleotides: 3. The CDR3 has 15 amino acids. CDR3 sequence: CASSLTGGITDTQYF. For the CDR3, the DNA is TGTGCCAGCAGTTTAACGGGGGGGATCACAGATACGCAGTATTTT.

The V call is TRBV5-8, the J call TRBJ1-6, with TRBD1 identical over 8 bases. The CDR3 loop spans 17 amino acids. The germline gives CDR1 SGHTS, CDR2 YDEGEE. The V gene end was trimmed by 1 base and the J gene end by 2 bases; junction bases not matched to a gene: 5. Written as DNA, the CDR3 is TGTGCCAGCAGCTTGCAGGGGGCGAACGCCTATAATTCACCCCTCCACTTT. This encodes CASSLQGANAYNSPLHF.

The chain has TRBV5-1 and TRBJ2-7; 9 nucleotides agree with TRBD1. Trimming removed 4 bases from V and 4 bases from J; junction bases left unmatched: 6. The CDR3 length is 14 residues. Germline V gives CDR1 SGHRS, CDR2 YFSETQ. The CDR3 DNA follows: TGCGCCAGCAGCCCCGGGACAGGGTTATACGAGCAGTACTTC. This encodes CASSPGTGLYEQYF. The entire variable domain, with the rest obtained from reference TRBV5-1 and TRBJ2-7, is as follows: KAGVTQTPRYLIKTRGQQVTLSCSPISGHRSVSWYQQTPGQGLQFLFEYFSETQRNKGNFPGRFSGRQFSNSRSEMNVSTLELGDSALYLCASSPGTGLYEQYFGPGTRLTVT.

V is TRBV10-2 and J is TRBJ2-7; no clear D. Per the germline V gene, CDR1 is WSHSY and CDR2 is SAAADI. Trimming shortened V by 4 bases and J by 4 bases, and 11 bases separated the two germline ends. This CDR3 comprises 13 residues. The CDR3 here is CASSGPVRYEQYF. CDR3 nucleotides: TGCGCCAGCAGTGGGCCAGTGAGGTACGAGCAGTACTTC.

This chain joins TRBV2 and TRBJ1-6; 9 bases are shared with TRBD1. CDR1 and CDR2 (germline): SNHLY, FYNNEI. The CDR3 spans 15 residues. Losses at the gene ends were 4 bases for V and 7 bases for J; bases not matched to a gene: 5. The CDR3 reads CASSGLGTGNSPLHF. CDR3 nucleotide sequence: TGTGCCAGCAGTGGGTTAGGGACAGGGAATTCACCCCTCCACTTT.

The chain uses TRBV28 and TRBJ2-7; 8 bases match TRBD2. The J segment lost 2 bases and the V segment lost 4 bases, leaving 10 bases of the junction unmatched. The CDR3 is 16 amino acids. CDR1 is MDHEN and CDR2 is SYDVKM in the germline V gene. CDR3 amino acids: CASSSSLPGLAYEQYF. In DNA form, the CDR3 reads TGTGCCAGCAGTTCTAGCCTACCGGGACTAGCCTACGAGCAGTACTTC.

The chain uses TRBV9 and TRBJ1-3; D unclear. This CDR3 has 15 residues. Trimming stripped 6 bases from V and 0 bases from J, with 13 bases between. Germline assignment: CDR1 SGDLS and CDR2 YYNGEE. CDR3 region: CASTPDGDSGNTIYF. CDR3 nucleotides: TGTGCCAGCACCCCCGACGGAGACTCTGGAAACACCATATATTTT.

CDR3: CASSPKGVPSGNTIYF. CDR3 coding DNA: TGTGCCAGCAGCCCTAAGGGGGTACCCTCTGGAAACACCATATATTTT. The V gene is TRBV5-6, the J gene TRBJ1-3; D perhaps matches TRBD1 (6 bases). The V end was cut by 4 bases, the J end by 0 bases, with 14 bases between. Germline CDR1 and CDR2: SGHDT and YYEEEE. CDR3 length equals 16 residues.

CDR3 in amino acids: CASITGTSGLLQETQYF. As DNA, the CDR3 is TGCGCCAGCATAACCGGGACTAGCGGGTTACTCCAAGAGACCCAGTACTTC. The V call is TRBV5-1, the J call TRBJ2-5; 12 bases agree with TRBD2. Trimming cost V 6 bases and J 1 base; bases outside gene matches: 10. Germline CDR1 reads SGHRS; CDR2 reads YFSETQ. The CDR3 has 17 residues. The full variable domain, with the rest looked up from reference TRBV5-1 and TRBJ2-5, is KAGVTQTPRYLIKTRGQQVTLSCSPISGHRSVSWYQQTPGQGLQFLFEYFSETQRNKGNFPGRFSGRQFSNSRSEMNVSTLELGDSALYLCASITGTSGLLQETQYFGPGTRLLVL.